The following is a T cell receptor (beta chain) sequence with its context. The target antigen is unknown. This sample is drawn from a study of T cells after yellow fever vaccination. Study outcomes and limitations: Secondary responses were weaker yet peaked faster, day 5 versus 15. Most clones from primary vaccination were detected again post-booster (96% CD4, 88% CD8). Abundant bulk-derived clonotypes could contaminate FACS-sorted repertoires.

A 5'RACE template-switching step, the method used to make TCR cDNA, added a universal primer site and UMIs. TCRdb itself ran the 5' RACE reads through MiXCR, one entry per CDR3 protein. The table has just over 250,000 distinct CDR3 sequences, roughly 5.6% seen once. CDR3 length equals 15 residues. In germline, CDR1 is SGHNT, CDR2 YENEEA. Deletions cut 1 base from V and 8 bases from J, with 15 bases between. This sequence originates from a man aged 18 to 29 who received the YFV17D yellow fever vaccine. The gene calls are TRBV11-3 and TRBJ2-1; D possibly corresponds to TRBD2 (5 bases). Sequenced material: CD4+ T cells sorted from PBMCs, taken on the day of the yellow fever booster vaccination. The CDR3 region has the DNA TGTGCCAGCAGCTTAGGGCGGGCCGTGAGTGATGAGCAGTTCTTC. Protein: CASSLGRAVSDEQFF.